The clone carrying this T cell receptor (beta chain) is classed as medium-sized. Its antigen remains unknown. The CDR3 runs 15 residues. CDR1 and CDR2 from the germline V gene are SGHTA and FQGNSA. The V and J ends lost 4 bases and 0 bases respectively, with 10 bases between them. The record originates from a study of CD8 T cell repertoires and HIV-1 epitope variants. Study at large: Each of Twenty-five Gag and Nef epitope peptides stimulated a separate culture. Enriched T cells were co-cultured with equal autologous T cell-negative cells. An approximately eleven-day culture received IL-2, IL-7 and IL-15 on days 3 and 7. 1M T cells were kept uncultured as a baseline.

TCRdb's table, derived via immunoSEQ multiplex PCR, lists solely in-frame clones and lacks some. The table lists approximately 5,200 clones, 65% to 70% of them singletons. The chain is built from TRBV7-2 and TRBJ1-5; D is uncertain. Input material: cultured CD8+ T cells derived from PBMCs. The sequence came from a male donor with HIV. CDR3 in DNA: TGTGCCAGCAGCTCGGAGGGCTATAGCAATCAGCCCCAGCATTTT. Its translation: CASSSEGYSNQPQHF.